This T cell receptor beta chain was sequenced during a study of blood T cells in healthy people across ages. A second PCR of 7 to 11 cycles used a sample-barcoded 5' primer and a J-beta primer mix. MiXCR was run by TCRdb on the 5' RACE reads, yielding one entry per CDR3 protein. Among roughly 1,100,000 distinct CDR3 sequences listed, approximately 25% were seen once. This clonotype was picked up a small number of times. V shed 0 bases and J shed 5 bases, with 10 bases lying between them. This CDR3 is built from 15 residues. Per the germline V gene, CDR1 is MNHEY and CDR2 is SMNVEV (reference sequence). This sample was shared with a second study, whose subject was T cells of mothers and their children. That paper notes: No T cell clones of persistent microchimeric origin were detected.

Source material: blood. The sequence came from a girl aged 2-10 years in good health. The chain carries TRBV27 and TRBJ1-4, with D possibly matching TRBD1 (6 bases). The CDR3: CASSLSRGENEKLFF. CDR3 coding DNA: TGTGCCAGCAGTTTATCTAGGGGGGAGAATGAAAAACTGTTTTTT.